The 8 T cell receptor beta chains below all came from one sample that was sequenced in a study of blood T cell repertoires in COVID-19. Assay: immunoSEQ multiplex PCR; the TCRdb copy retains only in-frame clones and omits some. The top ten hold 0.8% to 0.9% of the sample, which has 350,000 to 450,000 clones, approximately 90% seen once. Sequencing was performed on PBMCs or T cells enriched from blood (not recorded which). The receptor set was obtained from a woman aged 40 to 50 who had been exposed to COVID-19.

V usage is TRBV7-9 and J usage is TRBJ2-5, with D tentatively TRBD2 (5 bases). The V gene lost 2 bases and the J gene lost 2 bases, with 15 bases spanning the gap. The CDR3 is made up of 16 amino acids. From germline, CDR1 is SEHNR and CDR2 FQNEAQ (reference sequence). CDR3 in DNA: TGTGCCAGCAGCTTAAATCGGGCTAGCAGACAAGAGACCCAGTACTTC. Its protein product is CASSLNRASRQETQYF.

The CDR3 reads CASSNRGSNTGELFF. The CDR3 region has the DNA TGTGCCAGTAGCAACCGAGGGTCGAACACCGGGGAGCTGTTTTTT. The chain recombines TRBV19 with TRBJ2-2; D is possibly TRBD2 (5 bases). The CDR3 covers 15 residues. V shed 6 bases and J shed 0 bases, with 11 bases lying between them. CDR1 LNHDA and CDR2 SQIVND come from the germline V gene (reference sequence).

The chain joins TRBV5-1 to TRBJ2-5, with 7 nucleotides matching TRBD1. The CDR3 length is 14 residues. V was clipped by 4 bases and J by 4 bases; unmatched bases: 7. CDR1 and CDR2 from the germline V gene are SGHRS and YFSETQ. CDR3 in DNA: TGCGCCAGCAGCCCGGACAGGTTAGGAGAGACCCAGTACTTC. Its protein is CASSPDRLGETQYF.

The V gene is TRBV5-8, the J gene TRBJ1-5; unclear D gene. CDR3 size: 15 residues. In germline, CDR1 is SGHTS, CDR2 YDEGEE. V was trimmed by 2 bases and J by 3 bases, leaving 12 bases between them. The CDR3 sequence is CASSLKGGVNQPQHF. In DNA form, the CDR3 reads TGTGCCAGCAGCTTAAAAGGCGGGGTCAATCAGCCCCAGCATTTT.

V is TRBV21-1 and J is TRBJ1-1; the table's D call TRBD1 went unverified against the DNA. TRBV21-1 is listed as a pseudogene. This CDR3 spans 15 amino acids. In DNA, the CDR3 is TGTGCCAGCCCAGCAGGTGGCACACCGAACACTGAAGCTTTCTTT. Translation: CASPAGGTPNTEAFF.

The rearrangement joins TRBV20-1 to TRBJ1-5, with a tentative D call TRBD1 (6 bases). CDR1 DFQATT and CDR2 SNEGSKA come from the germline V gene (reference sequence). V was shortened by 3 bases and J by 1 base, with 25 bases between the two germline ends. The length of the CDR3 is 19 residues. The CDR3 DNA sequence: TGCAGTGCTAGTCTAGCAAGTCCTCCGGGACATCGGAGCAATCAGCCCCAGCATTTT. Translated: CSASLASPPGHRSNQPQHF.

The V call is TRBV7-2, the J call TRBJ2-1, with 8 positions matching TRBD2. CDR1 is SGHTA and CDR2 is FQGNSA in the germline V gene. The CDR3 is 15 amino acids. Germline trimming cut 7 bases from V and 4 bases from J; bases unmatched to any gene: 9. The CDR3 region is CASTQWAGGYNEQFF. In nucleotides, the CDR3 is TGTGCCAGCACCCAGTGGGCGGGAGGTTACAATGAGCAGTTCTTC.

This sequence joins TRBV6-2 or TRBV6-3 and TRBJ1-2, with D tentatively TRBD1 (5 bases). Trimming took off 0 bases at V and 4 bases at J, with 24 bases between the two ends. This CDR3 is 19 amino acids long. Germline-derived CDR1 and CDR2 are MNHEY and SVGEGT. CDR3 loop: CASSYSSESIRGDFYGYTF. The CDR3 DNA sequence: TGTGCCAGCAGTTACTCCTCGGAGTCGATACGGGGGGACTTCTATGGCTACACCTTC.